The 26 T cell receptor beta chains given below trace back to one sample, sequenced in a study of T-cell memory formation after mild COVID-19. Via MiXCR, TCRdb re-called the 5' RACE reads, giving one row per CDR3 protein. This sample carries roughly 50,000 distinct CDR3 sequences, over 7.5% of them seen once, and the ten largest clones take 0.9% to 1.5%. The sample consisted of PBMCs or a T cell subset sorted from them (not recorded which). These receptor sequences come from a man in his late teens or twenties who had mild COVID-19 (a few samples of this study predate the infection). Cell type and time point are not known.

This clonotype has just a few counts. V gene TRBV5-1 combines with J gene TRBJ2-5, with D possibly being TRBD1 (6 bases). The germline V gene encodes CDR1 SGHRS and CDR2 YFSETQ. V was pared by 7 bases and J by 2 bases, with 15 bases between. The CDR3 length is 14 residues. DNA for the CDR3: TGCGCCAGCTCGCACAGGGTAGGGCAAGAGACCCAGTACTTC. This encodes CASSHRVGQETQYF.

The chain couples TRBV13 to TRBJ1-2; D possibly corresponds to TRBD1 (6 bases). Germline-derived CDR1 and CDR2 are PRHDT and FYEKMQ (reference sequence). This CDR3 is built from 14 residues. V gave up 1 base and J gave up 5 bases, with 11 bases separating them. CDR3 residues: CASSLERGQYGYTF. As DNA, the CDR3 is TGTGCCAGCAGCTTAGAACGTGGACAGTATGGCTACACCTTC.

The chain combines TRBV18 with TRBJ2-5; D is unclear. The ends were cut back, 0 bases at V and 4 bases at J, with 6 bases in the middle. Germline CDR1 KGHSH, CDR2 LQKENI. This CDR3 is 13 amino acids long. CDR3 protein: CASSPPVRETQYF. The CDR3 region has the DNA TGTGCCAGCTCACCACCGGTGCGAGAGACCCAGTACTTC.

This clonotype came up a few times. The CDR3 nucleotides are TGCGCCAGCAGCACTGACAGGGGGGCTTACTATGGCTACACCTTC. It is translated as CASSTDRGAYYGYTF. The chain combines TRBV5-1 with TRBJ1-2; 9 positions match TRBD1. CDR1 is SGHRS, CDR2 YFSETQ, per germline. V shed 4 bases, J shed 3 bases, and the junction held 7 bases outside the gene matches. The CDR3 totals 15 residues.

This clonotype was detected only a few times. The J gene is TRBJ2-5, the V gene TRBV6-5, with D possibly matching TRBD2 (7 bases). The CDR3 totals 16 residues. V lost 6 bases to trimming and J lost 5 bases, with 22 bases between them. CDR1 and CDR2 from the germline V gene are MNHEY and SVGAGI. The CDR3 loop is CASSTYRDGRRETQYF. The DNA of the CDR3 is TGTGCCAGCAGCACCTACAGGGACGGGAGGAGGGAGACCCAGTACTTC.

This clonotype was found a few times. Here the CDR3 DNA reads TGTGCCAGCATCGGGGGACAGGCTAATCAGCCCCAGCATTTT. Translated: CASIGGQANQPQHF. The chain joins TRBV28 to TRBJ1-5; 8 bases map to TRBD1. Trimming took 7 bases from V and 4 from J; bases not matched to a gene: 6. From germline, CDR1 is MDHEN and CDR2 SYDVKM. The CDR3 loop spans 14 amino acids.

This clonotype was seen a few times. The V and J genes are TRBV5-4 and TRBJ2-3; TRBD2 agrees at 8 bases. Per germline, CDR1 SGHNT and CDR2 YYREEE (reference sequence). With V trimmed by 2 bases and J by 4 bases, 9 bases remained unmatched. The CDR3 is 16 residues long. CDR3 protein: CASSLGLARSADTQYF. CDR3 coding DNA: TGTGCCAGCAGCTTAGGACTAGCTAGGTCGGCAGATACGCAGTATTTT.

J is TRBJ2-7 and V is TRBV18; the D gene is possibly TRBD1 (6 bases). Trimming removed 2 bases from V and 3 bases from J, with 11 bases in between. The CDR3 length is 14 residues. CDR1 and CDR2 from the germline V gene are KGHSH and LQKENI. CDR3 region: CASSPIGQHYEQYF. CDR3 bases: TGTGCCAGCTCACCAATTGGACAGCACTACGAGCAGTACTTC.

V is TRBV5-1 and J is TRBJ1-2; 10 bases line up with TRBD1. The CDR3 runs 14 residues. Germline assignment: CDR1 SGHRS and CDR2 YFSETQ. With V trimmed by 2 bases and J by 5 bases, 3 bases remained unmatched. The CDR3 is CASSFMGQGYGYTF. The CDR3 DNA is TGCGCCAGCAGCTTCATGGGACAGGGGTATGGCTACACCTTC.

The J gene is TRBJ2-5, the V gene TRBV30; a weak D match, TRBD1 (6 bases). The CDR3 consists of 14 residues. The germline V gene has CDR1 GTSNPN and CDR2 SVGIG (reference sequence). V lost 2 bases, J lost 1 base, and 11 bases lay in between. The CDR3 sequence: CAWSKDSLQETQYF. In DNA, the CDR3 is TGTGCCTGGAGTAAGGACAGCCTCCAAGAGACCCAGTACTTC.

Only a few counts were recorded for this clonotype. The V and J genes are TRBV7-2 and TRBJ2-1, with 7 bases that match TRBD1. CDR1 SGHTA and CDR2 FQGNSA come from the germline V gene. With V trimmed by 5 bases and J by 2 bases, 6 bases remained unmatched. CDR3 length: 15 amino acids. CDR3 loop: CASSPSGQTYNEQFF. In DNA form, the CDR3 reads TGTGCCAGCAGCCCCTCGGGACAGACCTACAATGAGCAGTTCTTC.

This clonotype has just a few counts. CDR3 amino acids: CATRGGGETQYF. In nucleotides, the CDR3 is TGTGCCACCAGGGGGGGTGGGGAGACCCAGTACTTC. The chain carries TRBV15 and TRBJ2-5, with D possibly being TRBD2 (6 bases). Trimming removed 6 bases at V and 5 bases at J, with 10 bases between. Germline V gene sequence: CDR1 LNHNV, CDR2 YYDKDF (reference sequence). This CDR3 has 12 amino acids.

This clonotype was observed many times. The rearrangement links TRBV12-3 or TRBV12-4 to TRBJ2-3; D ambiguous. V lost 4 bases and J lost 1, with 9 bases in between. CDR3 length: 14 residues. The CDR3 DNA reads as TGTGCCAGCAGTTCTATCCTACGCACAGATACGCAGTATTTT. Its translation is CASSSILRTDTQYF.

This clonotype was detected ten times or more. This chain links TRBV4-2 with TRBJ2-6; TRBD2 aligns across 8 bases. Unmatched junction bases numbered 13, after V lost 1 base and J lost 2 bases. The CDR3 runs to 20 residues. The germline V gene has CDR1 LGHNA and CDR2 YNFKEQ. The CDR3 DNA follows: TGTGCCAGCAGCCAAGCCGGGAGGGGAACACACCACCCTGGGGCCAACGTCCTGACTTTC. This gives the protein CASSQAGRGTHHPGANVLTF.

This clonotype has only a few counts. V and J are TRBV7-9 and TRBJ2-2, with D possibly being TRBD1 or TRBD2 (5 bases each). The CDR3 consists of 12 residues. Germline assignment: CDR1 SEHNR and CDR2 FQNEAQ (reference sequence). The CDR3 DNA reads as TGTAGCCCGGGACCGAGCACCGGGGAGCTGTTTTTT. This sequence encodes CSPGPSTGELFF.

This clonotype was picked up many times. The chain joins TRBV7-6 to TRBJ2-2; no firm D call. CDR1 is SGHVS, CDR2 FNYEAQ, per germline. V gave up 6 bases and J gave up 1 base, with 9 bases separating them. The CDR3 is 14 residues long. In DNA, the CDR3 is TGTGCCAGCAGACCATCGGGGAACACCGGGGAGCTGTTTTTT. Protein: CASRPSGNTGELFF.

Only a few counts were recorded for this clonotype. The V gene is TRBV7-9, the J gene TRBJ1-1, with D unclear. There are 13 residues in the CDR3. The germline gives CDR1 SEHNR, CDR2 FQNEAQ (reference sequence). The V end lost 2 bases, the J end lost 7 bases, and 11 bases lay between the germline ends. CDR3 loop: CASSLRETGEAFF. The CDR3 DNA reads as TGTGCCAGCAGCTTAAGAGAGACGGGTGAAGCTTTCTTT.

This chain joins TRBV29-1 and TRBJ1-1; D unclear. Germline V gives CDR1 SQVTM, CDR2 ANQGSEA. The CDR3 has 12 residues. The ends were cut back, 8 bases at V and 1 base at J, with 11 bases in the middle. This CDR3 is CSYCEGNTEAFF. Written as DNA, the CDR3 is TGCAGCTACTGCGAGGGGAACACTGAAGCTTTCTTT.

Only a few counts were recorded for this clonotype. The V gene is TRBV7-2, the J gene TRBJ2-3; D is possibly TRBD1 or TRBD2 (6 bases each). The CDR3 is made up of 15 amino acids. V shed 6 bases and J shed 5 bases, with 18 bases lying between them. Germline V gene lookup returns CDR1 SGHTA and CDR2 FQGNSA. This CDR3 reads CASRPFSRGGDTQYF. CDR3 in DNA: TGTGCCAGCAGACCATTCTCCAGGGGAGGAGATACGCAGTATTTT.

This clonotype is labeled as medium-sized. The chain joins TRBV7-2 to TRBJ2-1; 7 bases are a match to TRBD1. V dropped 9 bases and J dropped 4; count of bases not matched to a gene: 9. This CDR3 region has 14 residues. CDR1 and CDR2 from the germline V gene are SGHTA and FQGNSA. CDR3: CASRRQGSYNEQFF. The CDR3 DNA sequence: TGTGCCAGTCGGCGACAGGGATCGTACAATGAGCAGTTCTTC.

V is TRBV12-3 or TRBV12-4 and J is TRBJ1-2; D is undetermined. CDR3 length equals 10 residues. With 5 bases removed from V and 8 bases from J, the gap between germline ends came to 6 bases. The CDR3, as DNA: TGTGCCAGCAGTCGGGTGGGCTACACCTTC. Protein sequence: CASSRVGYTF.

This clonotype was seen more than once but under ten times. CDR3 protein: CASSQNTGTIQYF. As DNA, the CDR3 is TGTGCCAGCAGCCAAAATACCGGGACGATCCAGTACTTC. The V and J genes are TRBV3-1 and TRBJ2-5; D is perhaps TRBD1 or TRBD2 (5 bases each). V lost 2 bases to trimming and J lost 10 bases, with 14 bases between them. CDR3 size: 13 residues. Germline lookup yields CDR1 LGHDT and CDR2 YNNKEL (reference sequence).

The chain uses TRBV5-4 and TRBJ2-1; D may be TRBD1 (5 bases). Between the trimmed V and J ends, which lost 3 bases and 0 bases, there was a span of 10 bases. CDR1 and CDR2 (germline): SGHNT, YYREEE (reference sequence). The CDR3 totals 15 residues. CDR3 nucleotides: TGTGCCAGCAGCTCGGACACAAGCTCCTACAATGAGCAGTTCTTC. Translated: CASSSDTSSYNEQFF.

This clonotype came up many times. The chain joins TRBV20-1 to TRBJ2-7; D possibly corresponds to TRBD1 (5 bases). Germline CDR1 and CDR2: DFQATT and SNEGSKA (reference sequence). CDR3 length: 13 amino acids. V gave up 3 bases and J gave up 2 bases, with 11 bases separating them. CDR3 DNA sequence: TGCAGTGCTAGCTCCGACAGAACCTACGAGCAGTACGTC. Translated: CSASSDRTYEQYV.

This clonotype was seen many times. The chain carries TRBV5-1 and TRBJ1-5; TRBD1 agrees at 8 bases. Germline V CDR1 and CDR2: SGHRS, YFSETQ. Trimming took 4 bases from V and 6 from J; bases not matched to a gene: 3. CDR3 length equals 13 residues. CDR3 sequence reads: CASSIQGGQPQHF. Written as DNA, the CDR3 is TGCGCCAGCAGCATACAGGGGGGTCAGCCCCAGCATTTT.

A few counts support this clonotype. The genes are TRBV4-3 and TRBJ2-3; 11 bases match TRBD2. V trimming: 0 bases; J trimming: 4 bases; junction bases outside the gene matches: 3. Per germline, CDR1 LGHNA and CDR2 YSLEER. The CDR3 runs 16 residues. CDR3 DNA: TGCGCCAGCAGCCAAGAGGTACTAGCGGGGGCAGATACGCAGTATTTT. Encoded protein: CASSQEVLAGADTQYF.